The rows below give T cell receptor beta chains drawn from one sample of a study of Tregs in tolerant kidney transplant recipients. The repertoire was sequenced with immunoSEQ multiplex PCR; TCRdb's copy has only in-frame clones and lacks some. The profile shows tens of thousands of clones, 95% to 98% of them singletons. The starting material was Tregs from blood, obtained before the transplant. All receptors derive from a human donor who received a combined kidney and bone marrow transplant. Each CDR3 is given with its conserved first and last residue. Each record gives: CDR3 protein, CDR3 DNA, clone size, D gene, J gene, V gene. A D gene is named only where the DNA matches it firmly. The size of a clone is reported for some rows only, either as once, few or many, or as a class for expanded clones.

CASSSPEGGNYGYTF,TGTGCCAGCAGCTCCCCGGAAGGGGGTAACTATGGCTACACCTTC,-,-,TRBJ1-2,TRBV7-9
CASSLYSGVLNQPQHF,TGTGCCAGCAGTTTATACTCAGGGGTCTTAAATCAGCCCCAGCATTTT,-,-,TRBJ1-5,TRBV27
CSVEESGSSTDTQYF,TGCAGCGTTGAAGAATCGGGTTCTAGCACAGATACGCAGTATTTT,-,-,TRBJ2-3,TRBV29-1
CASSAAPGNTIYF,TGCGCCAGCAGCGCGGCGCCTGGAAACACCATATATTTT,-,-,TRBJ1-3,TRBV5-1
CASSSGQGYNEQFF,TGTGCCAGCTCCTCCGGACAGGGTTACAATGAGCAGTTCTTC,-,TRBD1,TRBJ2-1,TRBV18
CASSRRQGYQETQYF,TGCGCCAGCAGCCGAAGACAGGGTTACCAAGAGACCCAGTACTTC,-,TRBD1,TRBJ2-5,TRBV4-3
CASSKYQQGTREQFF,TGTGCCAGCAGCAAATACCAACAGGGCACCCGCGAGCAGTTCTTC,-,-,TRBJ2-1,TRBV21-1
CASSSPGQGAKTEAFF,TGTGCCAGCAGCTCACCGGGACAGGGGGCGAAAACTGAAGCTTTCTTT,once,TRBD1,TRBJ1-1,TRBV7-2
CASRTWGGSKGTEAFF,TGTGCCAGCAGAACCTGGGGAGGGTCTAAGGGCACTGAAGCTTTCTTT,-,-,TRBJ1-1,TRBV28
CASSLGSLGGDEQYF,TGTGCCAGCAGCTTAGGTTCGTTGGGAGGGGACGAGCAGTACTTC,-,TRBD2,TRBJ2-7,TRBV11-3
CASTNGTSGYNEQFF,TGTGCCAGCACAAACGGGACTAGCGGATACAATGAGCAGTTCTTC,-,TRBD2,TRBJ2-1,TRBV7-2
CASSPGTGTGYGYTF,TGTGCCAGCAGCCCAGGGACAGGGACGGGCTATGGCTACACCTTC,-,TRBD1,TRBJ1-2,TRBV5-4
CASSLALSGSYSYNEQFF,TGCGCCAGCAGCTTGGCCCTTAGCGGGAGCTACTCCTACAATGAGCAGTTCTTC,-,TRBD2,TRBJ2-1,TRBV5-1
CASSKWGGPHSGNTIYF,TGTGCCAGCAGCAAGTGGGGGGGGCCCCACTCTGGAAACACCATATATTTT,-,-,TRBJ1-3,TRBV21-1
CASGTSGKPSYEQYF,TGTGCTAGTGGGACTAGCGGAAAGCCTTCCTACGAGCAGTACTTC,-,TRBD2,TRBJ2-7,TRBV12-5
CASSSPDRSQETQYF,TGTGCCAGCAGCTCCCCCGACAGGTCCCAAGAGACCCAGTACTTC,-,-,TRBJ2-5,TRBV4-2
CASSRDRAYEQYF,TGTGCCAGCAGTAGGGACAGGGCGTACGAGCAGTACTTC,once,TRBD1,TRBJ2-7,TRBV6-5
CASSYPGGITGELFF,TGTGCCAGTAGTTATCCAGGGGGGATCACCGGGGAGCTGTTTTTT,-,-,TRBJ2-2,TRBV19
CASSRQGITEAFF,TGTGCCAGTTCCAGACAGGGGATCACTGAAGCTTTCTTT,-,TRBD1,TRBJ1-1,TRBV19
CASSSTGKTEAFF,TGTGCCAGCAGTTCGACAGGGAAGACTGAAGCTTTCTTT,-,TRBD1,TRBJ1-1,TRBV28
CASSQVGGAGYGYTF,TGCGCCAGCAGCCAAGTAGGGGGGGCGGGCTATGGCTACACCTTC,-,-,TRBJ1-2,TRBV4-3
CASRDSGGAEGYNEQFF,TGTGCCAGTAGGGATAGCGGGGGGGCCGAAGGGTACAATGAGCAGTTCTTC,-,TRBD2,TRBJ2-1,TRBV7-9
CASKSGRHTEAFF,TGTGCCAGCAAATCAGGCAGACACACTGAAGCTTTCTTT,-,-,TRBJ1-1,TRBV6-6
CASSPGAGQPQHF,TGTGCCAGCAGCCCAGGGGCCGGTCAGCCCCAGCATTTT,-,-,TRBJ1-5,TRBV2
CASSSGGLGNTQYF,TGTGCCAGCTCTAGCGGGGGCCTCGGAAATACGCAGTATTTT,-,TRBD2,TRBJ2-3,TRBV9
CASSSLAGEHYNEQFF,TGTGCCAGCAGCTCTTTAGCGGGAGAGCACTACAATGAGCAGTTCTTC,-,TRBD2,TRBJ2-1,TRBV7-9
CASSSGRGTQYF,TGTGCCAGCAGCTCCGGTCGGGGTACGCAGTATTTT,-,-,TRBJ2-3,TRBV7-3